The 14 T cell receptor beta chains listed next were all sequenced from one sample in a study of T cells after yellow fever vaccination. TCRdb re-called the 5' RACE reads through MiXCR, storing one row per CDR3 protein. The table has some 670,000 distinct CDR3 sequences, 9% to 15% seen once; the top ten hold 15%. This specimen consisted of PBMCs, obtained on the day of the yellow fever booster vaccination. The receptors originated from a man under 40 who received the YFV17D yellow fever vaccine.

This clonotype was seen repeatedly, ten times or more. The chain links TRBV12-3 or TRBV12-4 to TRBJ1-5; D may be TRBD1 (5 bases). Deletions cut 2 bases from V and 4 bases from J, with 12 bases between. This CDR3 has 15 residues. The CDR3 reads CASSLRSGGNQPQHF. CDR3 DNA sequence: TGTGCCAGCAGTTTAAGGTCCGGGGGGAATCAGCCCCAGCATTTT.

The genes are TRBV5-4 and TRBJ2-3; the D is unclear. The CDR3 loop spans 16 amino acids. Germline lookup yields CDR1 SGHNT and CDR2 YYREEE (reference sequence). The V end lost 4 bases, the J end lost 0 bases, and 15 bases lay between the germline ends. The CDR3 DNA is TGTGCCAGCAGCAAACCCTCTGGGCGGAGCACAGATACGCAGTATTTT. Its protein is CASSKPSGRSTDTQYF.

This clonotype was detected only a few times. V gene TRBV11-2 combines with J gene TRBJ1-1; D might be TRBD1 (6 bases). CDR1 and CDR2 (germline): SGHAT, FQNNGV. The ends were cut back, 0 bases at V and 10 bases at J, with 12 bases in the middle. The CDR3 extends over 13 amino acids. As DNA, the CDR3 is TGTGCCAGCAGCTTAGATCCCCACAGGGTAGCTTTCTTT. The encoded protein is CASSLDPHRVAFF.

This clonotype was counted between two and nine times. V and J are TRBV6-5 and TRBJ2-7; TRBD2 matches at 9 bases. The CDR3 loop spans 15 amino acids. Per the germline V gene, CDR1 is MNHEY and CDR2 is SVGAGI. The junction had 7 bases not matched to a gene; V was cut back by 4 bases and J by 3 bases. The CDR3 nucleotides read TGTGCCAGCAGTTTCCAGACTAGCGGTCTCTACGAGCAGTACTTC. Its protein product is CASSFQTSGLYEQYF.

The sample holds many counts of this clonotype. The J gene is TRBJ2-2, the V gene TRBV5-6; D gene uncertain. The germline gives CDR1 SGHDT, CDR2 YYEEEE. The CDR3 is 12 residues long. The V end lost 5 bases, the J end lost 6 bases, and 8 bases lay between the germline ends. The CDR3 DNA sequence: TGTGCCAGCAGAGCCCCCCCCGGGGAGCTGTTTTTT. It codes for CASRAPPGELFF.

This chain connects TRBV7-9 to TRBJ2-7, with no clear D. This CDR3 comprises 13 residues. The V and J ends lost 6 bases and 2 bases respectively, with 11 bases between them. From germline, CDR1 is SEHNR and CDR2 FQNEAQ (reference sequence). This chain's CDR3 is CASSPLSPYEQYF. DNA of the CDR3: TGTGCCAGCAGTCCGTTGTCCCCCTACGAGCAGTACTTC.

This clonotype was observed many times. The genes are TRBV4-2 and TRBJ2-3, with no clear D. V was trimmed by 0 bases and J by 1 base, leaving 8 bases between them. Germline-derived CDR1 and CDR2 are LGHNA and YNFKEQ. The CDR3 is 15 amino acids. CDR3 in DNA: TGTGCCAGCAGCCAAGATGCGGCGCGCACAGATACGCAGTATTTT. This encodes CASSQDAARTDTQYF.

This clonotype came up a few times. The chain recombines TRBV5-5 with TRBJ2-3; a weak D match, TRBD1 (5 bases). This CDR3 has 13 amino acids. V shed 6 bases and J shed 3 bases, with 11 bases lying between them. The germline CDR1 and CDR2 sequences are SGHKS and YYEKEE (reference sequence). The CDR3 loop reads CASIQGATDTQYF. DNA of the CDR3: TGTGCCAGCATCCAGGGTGCGACAGATACGCAGTATTTT.

The CDR3 DNA sequence: TGCGCCAGCAGCTTGGGACTAGCGGAAATCACCGGGGAGCTGTTTTTT. Residues: CASSLGLAEITGELFF. This chain joins TRBV5-1 and TRBJ2-2; TRBD2 agrees at 9 bases. CDR1 and CDR2 from the germline V gene are SGHRS and YFSETQ. The CDR3 totals 16 residues. Losses at the gene ends were 0 bases for V and 4 bases for J; bases not matched to a gene: 4. The full variable domain, in which reference TRBV5-1 and TRBJ2-2 provide the parts outside the CDR3, is KAGVTQTPRYLIKTRGQQVTLSCSPISGHRSVSWYQQTPGQGLQFLFEYFSETQRNKGNFPGRFSGRQFSNSRSEMNVSTLELGDSALYLCASSLGLAEITGELFFGEGSRLTVL.

The CDR3 sequence is CSARSGIGETQYF. As DNA, the CDR3 is TGCAGCGCTCGATCGGGGATCGGAGAGACCCAGTACTTC. V gene TRBV29-1 combines with J gene TRBJ2-5; D perhaps matches TRBD2 (5 bases). V gave up 7 bases and J gave up 4 bases, with 16 bases separating them. The CDR3 is 13 residues long. Germline CDR1 and CDR2: SQVTM and ANQGSEA.

This clonotype occurred many times. V is TRBV20-1 and J is TRBJ2-1, with TRBD2 matching 16 bases. Looked up from germline, CDR1 is DFQATT and CDR2 is SNEGSKA (reference sequence). V was pared by 6 bases and J by 9 bases, with 11 bases of the junction left unmatched. The CDR3 length is 16 residues. The CDR3 DNA is TGCAGTGCAACCGGGACTAGCGGGAGGGACTCGCTTGAGCAGTTCTTC. It specifies CSATGTSGRDSLEQFF.

This clonotype was seen a handful of times. This rearrangement joins TRBV11-3 to TRBJ2-5; 14 bases agree with TRBD2. The germline V gene encodes CDR1 SGHNT and CDR2 YENEEA. The CDR3 is 18 residues long. J was trimmed by 3 bases and V by 3 bases; bases with no gene match: 9. The CDR3: CASSFKGTSGSREETQYF. The CDR3 DNA sequence: TGTGCCAGCAGCTTTAAAGGGACTAGCGGGAGTAGGGAAGAGACCCAGTACTTC.

This clonotype was seen repeatedly, ten times or more. The J gene is TRBJ1-1, the V gene TRBV18; TRBD1 might be the D (5 bases). This CDR3 region has 14 residues. The germline CDR1 and CDR2 sequences are KGHSH and LQKENI. Trimming stripped 3 bases from V and 2 bases from J, with 10 bases between. The CDR3 loop is CASSPPTGNTEAFF. The CDR3 region has the DNA TGTGCCAGCTCACCCCCTACAGGAAACACTGAAGCTTTCTTT.

This clonotype was recorded a few times. The chain uses TRBV2 and TRBJ2-7, with 7 bases lining up with TRBD1. Looked up from germline, CDR1 is SNHLY and CDR2 is FYNNEI. V was pared by 7 bases and J by 3 bases, with 12 bases of the junction left unmatched. This CDR3 is built from 15 residues. The CDR3 here is CASMTGPGQNYEQYF. DNA of the CDR3: TGTGCCAGCATGACCGGTCCGGGACAGAACTACGAGCAGTACTTC.